The present entry profiles one T cell receptor beta chain with its context. The method was immunoSEQ multiplex PCR; TCRdb's version includes in-frame clones alone and lacks a portion of them. The sample carries 75,000 to 100,000 clones, around 82% recorded once. The data are from a study of control samples from healthy donors and cancer patients. Trimming shortened V by 6 bases and J by 4 bases, and 7 bases separated the two germline ends. CDR1 and CDR2 (germline): MNHEY, SMNVEV (reference sequence). The CDR3 totals 12 residues. The chain couples TRBV27 to TRBJ1-5, with a possible D match to TRBD1 (5 bases). Sequencing was performed on blood. This TCR came from a man in his 60s in good health. CDR3 in DNA: TGTGCCAGCAGGTCAGGGAATCAGCCCCAGCATTTT. It specifies CASRSGNQPQHF.